The entry below gives a single T cell receptor (beta chain) sequence along with its context. Its antigen is as yet unknown. Germline V CDR1 and CDR2: MDHEN, SYDVKM. Trimming shortened V by 3 bases and J by 3 bases, and 6 bases separated the two germline ends. The CDR3 totals 13 residues. The data derive from a study of cytomegalovirus exposure and HLA in healthy donors. Across the whole study: Researchers previously reported finding just under 120 million unique TCR beta sequences from roughly 200 million T cells.

The PCR ran on 60 Vbeta and 13 Jbeta primers. Generated by immunoSEQ multiplex PCR, the TCRdb table keeps only in-frame clones and is missing some. The sample contains approximately 38,000 clones, roughly 88% of which appear only once. Study-level points and caveats: Cytomegalovirus-associated status was assigned to about 170 TCR beta chains. Some V segments could not be told apart, so they were left out, TRBV6-2 and TRBV6-3 among them.

The source material was PBMCs. The sequence was collected from a woman between 18 and 29 years old in good health and CMV-seronegative. The rearrangement uses TRBV28 and TRBJ1-5; D is perhaps TRBD1 (5 bases). The CDR3 DNA follows: TGTGCCAGCAGTTTGGGGCACAATCAGCCCCAGCATTTT. Translated: CASSLGHNQPQHF.